This is a list of T cell receptor beta chains from one sample in a study of shared clonotypes between healthy human individuals. The assay was immunoSEQ multiplex PCR, and TCRdb's table has in-frame clones only and misses some. The sample carries roughly 2,000,000 clones, approximately 94% recorded once. The sequenced material came from naive CD8+ T cells sorted from blood. The receptors were gathered from a man aged 18-30 years in good health. The CDR3 runs from the conserved cysteine through the conserved F or W. Fields, in order: V gene, J gene, D gene, CDR3 protein, CDR3 DNA. D genes are given only for firm matches.

V: TRBV6-6; J: TRBJ2-3; D: .; CDR3: CASSYWSPEYTDTQYF; DNA: TGTGCCAGCAGTTACTGGAGCCCGGAATACACAGATACGCAGTATTTT
V: TRBV27; J: TRBJ2-7; D: .; CDR3: CASSLLGYEQYF; DNA: TGTGCCAGCAGTTTACTAGGGTACGAGCAGTACTTC
V: TRBV7-9; J: TRBJ1-2; D: TRBD1; CDR3: CASSTTGANYGYTF; DNA: TGTGCCAGCAGCACGACAGGGGCCAACTATGGCTACACCTTC
V: TRBV29-1; J: TRBJ2-5; D: TRBD2; CDR3: CSVESDLAVKGETQYF; DNA: TGCAGCGTTGAATCCGACCTAGCGGTGAAGGGAGAGACCCAGTACTTC
V: TRBV27; J: TRBJ2-1; D: TRBD2; CDR3: CASSLNSGTIAYEQFF; DNA: TGTGCCAGCAGTTTGAATTCTGGGACTATTGCCTATGAGCAGTTCTTC
V: TRBV19; J: TRBJ2-3; D: TRBD1; CDR3: CASSLRQGVTDTQYF; DNA: TGTGCCAGTAGTCTCCGACAGGGGGTCACAGATACGCAGTATTTT
V: TRBV5-1; J: TRBJ1-1; D: .; CDR3: CASSWEGVGTEAFF; DNA: TGCGCCAGCAGCTGGGAAGGGGTGGGCACTGAAGCTTTCTTT
V: TRBV19; J: TRBJ2-7; D: .; CDR3: CASSTSVGREQYF; DNA: TGTGCCAGTAGTACGTCAGTGGGCAGGGAGCAGTACTTC
V: TRBV5-8; J: TRBJ1-5; D: .; CDR3: CASSLETGLGLVNQPQHF; DNA: TGTGCCAGCAGCCTAGAGACAGGATTGGGCCTTGTCAATCAGCCCCAGCATTTT
V: TRBV10-1; J: TRBJ1-1; D: .; CDR3: CASTPSGAGDTEAFF; DNA: TGCGCCAGCACGCCTTCGGGGGCAGGGGACACTGAAGCTTTCTTT
V: TRBV27; J: TRBJ2-3; D: .; CDR3: CASSPPGRGVTDTQYF; DNA: TGTGCCAGCAGTCCCCCAGGGCGGGGAGTCACAGATACGCAGTATTTT
V: TRBV5-6; J: TRBJ2-1; D: TRBD2; CDR3: CASSRTSGVGNEQFF; DNA: TGTGCCAGCAGTCGGACTAGCGGGGTGGGAAATGAGCAGTTCTTC
V: TRBV9; J: TRBJ2-7; D: .; CDR3: CASSVEGDFYEQYF; DNA: TGTGCCAGCAGCGTAGAGGGGGACTTCTACGAGCAGTACTTC
V: TRBV7-8; J: TRBJ2-5; D: TRBD2; CDR3: CASSLTGGLETQYF; DNA: TGTGCCAGCAGCTTAACGGGAGGGCTCGAGACCCAGTACTTC
V: TRBV6-5; J: TRBJ2-5; D: .; CDR3: CASSPYLGETQYF; DNA: TGTGCCAGCAGTCCCTACCTGGGGGAGACCCAGTACTTC
V: TRBV27; J: TRBJ2-3; D: TRBD2; CDR3: CASRGLADTDTQYF; DNA: TGTGCCAGCAGGGGACTAGCGGACACAGATACGCAGTATTTT
V: TRBV27; J: TRBJ2-7; D: TRBD1; CDR3: CASSLQGPGGEEQYF; DNA: TGTGCCAGCAGTTTACAGGGTCCAGGGGGCGAGGAGCAGTACTTC
V: TRBV4-1; J: TRBJ1-1; D: .; CDR3: CASTVRLNTEAFF; DNA: TGCGCCAGCACCGTAAGGTTGAACACTGAAGCTTTCTTT
V: TRBV9; J: TRBJ2-7; D: .; CDR3: CASSLMGAHDEQYF; DNA: TGTGCCAGCAGCCTTATGGGCGCCCATGACGAGCAGTACTTC
V: TRBV11-2; J: TRBJ2-3; D: TRBD2; CDR3: CASSLGTSGTTDTQYF; DNA: TGTGCCAGCAGCTTGGGGACTAGCGGGACAACAGATACGCAGTATTTT
V: TRBV27; J: TRBJ2-7; D: .; CDR3: CASSLSGVYEQYF; DNA: TGTGCCAGCAGTTTGTCAGGGGTATACGAGCAGTACTTC
V: TRBV10-3; J: TRBJ2-1; D: .; CDR3: CAISEGLPDNNEQFF; DNA: TGTGCCATCAGTGAGGGGCTTCCAGACAACAATGAGCAGTTCTTC
V: TRBV5-4; J: TRBJ2-7; D: .; CDR3: CASSLDIGEQYF; DNA: TGTGCCAGCAGCTTGGATATTGGCGAGCAGTACTTC
V: TRBV28; J: TRBJ2-2; D: .; CDR3: CASSFGGAGELFF; DNA: TGTGCCAGCAGTTTCGGAGGCGCCGGGGAGCTGTTTTTT